This TCR beta chain was sequenced during a study of CD8 T cells in ankylosing spondylitis. Using its own MiXCR run on the 5' RACE reads, TCRdb lists one record per CDR3 protein. The data contain 350,000 or so distinct CDR3 sequences, about 9.9% of them singletons. Notes on the study in general: Seemingly distinctive of ankylosing spondylitis blood was a TCR beta motif formed by eight highly homologous variants. CD8+ disease-linked clones were present at relatively low frequencies in blood. Reportedly, significant enrichment of disease-linked clones occurred in matched ankylosing spondylitis synovial fluid. In synovial fluid and blood from reactive arthritis, some motif variants were previously reported.

Of note for this clonotype: Its matching antigen is unknown. This may come from a read error, since a much larger clone is one base off.

This sequence originates from a female donor with ankylosing spondylitis or in good health (not recorded which). Source material: blood, either unsorted or a sorted T cell fraction (not recorded which).

CDR3 in DNA: TGTGAGAAGCCTGAGGTCTCCACAGATACGCAGTATTTT. Translating it yields CEKPEVSTDTQYF. J is TRBJ2-3 and V is TRBV5-6; D is unclear. The CDR3 has 13 amino acids. Germline V gene sequence: CDR1 SGHDT, CDR2 YYEEEE.